This T cell receptor (beta chain) appears in the sequencing data of a study of blood T cell repertoires in COVID-19. V shed 5 bases and J shed 6 bases, with 13 bases lying between them. Germline assignment: CDR1 SGHAT and CDR2 FQNNGV. The CDR3 totals 13 residues. TCRdb's table, derived via immunoSEQ multiplex PCR, lists solely in-frame clones and lacks some. This repertoire shows a few hundred thousand clones, less than 85% found once; its top ten account for roughly 3.1%. This TCR was recovered from a woman aged 18-30 years with acute or convalescent COVID-19. The gene calls are TRBV11-2 and TRBJ1-1; perhaps TRBD1 as D (6 bases). Sequenced: peripheral blood. The chain's CDR3 is CASSPGARAEAFF. In DNA form, the CDR3 reads TGTGCCAGCAGCCCAGGGGCGAGGGCTGAAGCTTTCTTT.